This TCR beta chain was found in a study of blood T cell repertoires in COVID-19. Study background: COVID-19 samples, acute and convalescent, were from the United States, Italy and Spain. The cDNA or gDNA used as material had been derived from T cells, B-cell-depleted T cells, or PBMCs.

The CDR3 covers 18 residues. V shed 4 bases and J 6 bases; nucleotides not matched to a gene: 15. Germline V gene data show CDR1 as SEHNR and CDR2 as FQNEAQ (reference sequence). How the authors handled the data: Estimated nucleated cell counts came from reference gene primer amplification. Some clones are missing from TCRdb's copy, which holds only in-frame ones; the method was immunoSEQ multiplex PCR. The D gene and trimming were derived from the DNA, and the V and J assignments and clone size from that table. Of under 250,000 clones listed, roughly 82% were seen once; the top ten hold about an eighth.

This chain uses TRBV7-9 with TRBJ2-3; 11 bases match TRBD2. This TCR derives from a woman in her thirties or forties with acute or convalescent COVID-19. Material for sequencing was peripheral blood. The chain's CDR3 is CASSSTIAGGPGRDTQYF. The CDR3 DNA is TGTGCCAGCAGCTCAACGATAGCGGGAGGGCCTGGTCGCGATACGCAGTATTTT.